The following is a T cell receptor (beta chain) sequence with its context. The method was immunoSEQ multiplex PCR; TCRdb's version includes in-frame clones alone and lacks a portion of them. The data show tens of thousands of clones, roughly 80% seen once. The sample is drawn from a study of OX40 agonist ivuxolimab in advanced cancers. At the level of the study: Recorded diagnoses for dose-escalation patients were hepatocellular carcinoma, melanoma, renal cell or head and neck cancer.

V lost 10 bases and J lost 4; bases outside the gene matches: 3. The CDR3 is 11 amino acids. Germline lookup yields CDR1 MNHNY and CDR2 SVGAGI (reference sequence). This sequence originates from an adult with an advanced solid tumor such as melanoma, head and neck, liver or kidney cancer. The gene calls are TRBV6-6 and TRBJ1-1, with 7 bases lining up with TRBD1. This specimen was CD4+ or CD8+ T cells sorted from blood, taken in a trial of the OX40 agonist ivuxolimab. CDR3 region: CAINRGTEAFF. CDR3 coding DNA: TGTGCCATCAACAGGGGCACTGAAGCTTTCTTT.